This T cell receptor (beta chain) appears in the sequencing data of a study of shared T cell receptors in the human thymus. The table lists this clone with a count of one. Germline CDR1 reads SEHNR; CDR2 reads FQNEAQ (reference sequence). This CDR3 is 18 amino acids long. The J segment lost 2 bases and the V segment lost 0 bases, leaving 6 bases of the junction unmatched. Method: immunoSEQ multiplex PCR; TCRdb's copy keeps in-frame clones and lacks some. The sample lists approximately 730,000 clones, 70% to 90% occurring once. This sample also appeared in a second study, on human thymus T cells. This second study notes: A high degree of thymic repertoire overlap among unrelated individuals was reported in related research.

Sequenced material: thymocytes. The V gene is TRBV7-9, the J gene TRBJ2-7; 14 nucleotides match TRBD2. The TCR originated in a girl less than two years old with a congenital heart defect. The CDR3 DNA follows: TGTGCCAGCAGCTTAGCAACCGGGACTAGCGGGGGTACCTACGAGCAGTACTTC. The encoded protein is CASSLATGTSGGTYEQYF.